This passage covers 11 T cell receptor beta chains from one sample sequenced in a study of blood T cell repertoires in COVID-19. Assay: immunoSEQ multiplex PCR; the TCRdb copy retains only in-frame clones and omits some. The data hold about 280,000 clones, with approximately 90% observed a single time. Specimen: PBMCs or T cells enriched from blood (not recorded which). Receptors originate from a woman younger than 45 with acute COVID-19.

The rearrangement links TRBV12-3 or TRBV12-4 to TRBJ1-1, with D unresolved. There are 13 residues in the CDR3. V was cut by 1 base and J by 10 bases, with 13 bases left in between. The DNA of the CDR3 is TGTGCCAGCAGTTTAGAAATGGCGGGTACAGCTTTCTTT. This translates into CASSLEMAGTAFF.

The chain employs TRBV28 and TRBJ2-1, with TRBD2 matching 11 bases. The CDR3 is 20 amino acids. The V and J ends lost 7 bases and 0 bases, in that order; junction bases with no gene match: 17. The germline V gene encodes CDR1 MDHEN and CDR2 SYDVKM. DNA for the CDR3: TGTGCCAGCAACTCTTTCGGCCTAGCGGGAGGCCCGAGCTCCTACAATGAGCAGTTCTTC. It codes for CASNSFGLAGGPSSYNEQFF.

This clone occurred a few times. The J gene is TRBJ2-7, the V gene TRBV5-1; D is ambiguous. V lost 5 bases and J lost 1, with 10 bases in between. The CDR3 is made up of 13 amino acids. Germline values: CDR1 SGHRS, CDR2 YFSETQ. Here the CDR3 reads CASSLTGSYEQYF. The CDR3 nucleotides are TGCGCCAGCAGTCTGACTGGATCCTACGAGCAGTACTTC.

The chain has TRBV4-3 and TRBJ1-3; D is uncertain. CDR1 is LGHNA, CDR2 YSLEER, per germline. Trimming left V 0 bases short and J 0 bases short, with 9 bases between. The CDR3 extends over 16 amino acids. The CDR3 DNA is TGCGCCAGCAGCCAAGATCTAAGCCCCTCTGGAAACACCATATATTTT. Its protein is CASSQDLSPSGNTIYF.

CDR3 region: CASSQVSGPYQETQYF. CDR3 coding DNA: TGTGCCAGCAGCCAAGTTAGCGGCCCGTACCAAGAGACCCAGTACTTC. This chain joins TRBV3-1 (or the pseudogene TRBV3-2) and TRBJ2-5, with a possible D match to TRBD2 (6 bases). Germline CDR1 and CDR2: LGHDT and YNNKEL (reference sequence). This CDR3 is 16 amino acids long. The V end was cut by 1 base, the J end by 0 bases, with 12 bases between.

The rearrangement joins TRBV27 to TRBJ2-1, with TRBD1 matching 7 bases. Germline V CDR1 and CDR2: MNHEY, SMNVEV (reference sequence). The CDR3 consists of 15 residues. The J segment lost 0 bases and the V segment lost 5 bases, leaving 4 bases of the junction unmatched. CDR3 sequence reads: CASSPDRSSYNEQFF. In nucleotides, the CDR3 is TGTGCCAGCAGTCCGGACAGGTCCTCCTACAATGAGCAGTTCTTC.

The chain combines TRBV27 with TRBJ1-1, with 8 bases fitting TRBD1. Germline assignment: CDR1 MNHEY and CDR2 SMNVEV (reference sequence). CDR3 size: 14 residues. The V segment lost 0 bases and the J segment 9 bases; nucleotides outside the gene matches: 6. CDR3 DNA: TGTGCCAGCAGTTTATCGGGGACAGGCCGTAAAGCTTTCTTT. Protein sequence: CASSLSGTGRKAFF.

The rearrangement uses TRBV5-1 and TRBJ2-7, with D maybe TRBD1 (5 bases). The V gene lost 4 bases and the J gene lost 3 bases, with 8 bases spanning the gap. This CDR3 comprises 12 residues. CDR1 and CDR2 (germline): SGHRS, YFSETQ. In DNA form, the CDR3 reads TGCGCCAGCAGCGCCGACAGCTACGAGCAGTACTTC. It is translated as CASSADSYEQYF.

The V and J genes are TRBV4-2 and TRBJ1-1, with D maybe TRBD1 (6 bases). The germline gives CDR1 LGHNA, CDR2 YNFKEQ. With 3 bases removed from V and 7 bases from J, the gap between germline ends came to 12 bases. The CDR3 is 13 amino acids. Here the CDR3 reads CASSHDGTFEAFF. The CDR3 nucleotides are TGTGCCAGCAGCCATGACGGGACATTTGAAGCTTTCTTT.

The chain links TRBV5-1 to TRBJ1-1; a weak D match, TRBD1 (6 bases). The CDR3 has 15 residues. V lost 4 bases and J lost 3, with 16 bases in between. The germline V gene encodes CDR1 SGHRS and CDR2 YFSETQ. DNA for the CDR3: TGCGCCAGCAGCGACCTACAGGGCATGGACACTGAAGCTTTCTTT. Its translation is CASSDLQGMDTEAFF.

The V gene is TRBV5-1, the J gene TRBJ2-7; 9 nucleotides agree with TRBD1. The CDR3 is 13 residues long. The V gene's germline CDR1 is SGHRS and CDR2 YFSETQ. The V and J ends lost 4 bases and 6 bases, in that order; junction bases with no gene match: 5. The CDR3 DNA reads as TGCGCCAGCAGCGCCGGGACAGGGTTCGAGCAGTACTTC. Its protein is CASSAGTGFEQYF.